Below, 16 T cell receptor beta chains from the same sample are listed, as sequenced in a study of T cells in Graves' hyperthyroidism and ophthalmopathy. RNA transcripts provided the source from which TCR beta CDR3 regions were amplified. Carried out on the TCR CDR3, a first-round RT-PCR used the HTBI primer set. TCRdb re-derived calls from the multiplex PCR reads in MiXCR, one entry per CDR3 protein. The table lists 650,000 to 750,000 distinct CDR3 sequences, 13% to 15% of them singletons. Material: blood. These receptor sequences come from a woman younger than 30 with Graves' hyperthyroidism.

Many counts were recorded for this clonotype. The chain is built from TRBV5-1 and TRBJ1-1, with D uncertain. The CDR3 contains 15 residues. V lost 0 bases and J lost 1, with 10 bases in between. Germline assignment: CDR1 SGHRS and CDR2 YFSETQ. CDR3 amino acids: CASSLGVNQNTEAFF. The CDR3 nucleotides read TGCGCCAGCAGCTTGGGCGTCAACCAGAACACTGAAGCTTTCTTT.

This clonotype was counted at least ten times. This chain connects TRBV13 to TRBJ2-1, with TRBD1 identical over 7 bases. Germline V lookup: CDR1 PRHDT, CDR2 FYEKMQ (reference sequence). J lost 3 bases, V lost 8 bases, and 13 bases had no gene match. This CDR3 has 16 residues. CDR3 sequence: CASYSKDRVDYNEQFF. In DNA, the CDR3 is TGTGCCAGCTACTCTAAAGACAGGGTTGACTACAATGAGCAGTTCTTC.

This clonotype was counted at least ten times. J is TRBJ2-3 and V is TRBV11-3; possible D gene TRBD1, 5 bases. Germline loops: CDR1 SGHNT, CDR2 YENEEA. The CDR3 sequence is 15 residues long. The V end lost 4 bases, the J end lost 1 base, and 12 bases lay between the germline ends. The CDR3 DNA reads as TGTGCCAGCAGCTCCGAGTGGGGCGGCACAGATACGCAGTATTTT. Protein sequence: CASSSEWGGTDTQYF.

CDR3 amino acids: CASSLAETGVKTNTEAFF. In nucleotides, the CDR3 is TGTGCCAGCAGCTTAGCAGAGACAGGGGTAAAAACGAACACTGAAGCTTTCTTT. The chain combines TRBV7-9 with TRBJ1-1, with TRBD1 identical over 8 bases. From germline, CDR1 is SEHNR and CDR2 FQNEAQ (reference sequence). J was trimmed by 1 base and V by 0 bases; bases with no gene match: 10. There are 18 residues in the CDR3.

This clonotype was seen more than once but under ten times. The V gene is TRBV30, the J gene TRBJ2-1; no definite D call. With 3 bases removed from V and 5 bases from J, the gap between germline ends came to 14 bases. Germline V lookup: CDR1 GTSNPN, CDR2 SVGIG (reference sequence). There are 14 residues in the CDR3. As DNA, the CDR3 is TGTGCCTGGAGGCATGGCGGAACCCACAATGAGCAGTTCTTC. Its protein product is CAWRHGGTHNEQFF.

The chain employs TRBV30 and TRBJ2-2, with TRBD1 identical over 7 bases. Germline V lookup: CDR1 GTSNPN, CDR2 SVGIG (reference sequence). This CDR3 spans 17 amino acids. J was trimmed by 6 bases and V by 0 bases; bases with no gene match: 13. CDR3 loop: CAWSVGQGVPSSGELFF. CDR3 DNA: TGTGCCTGGAGTGTAGGGCAGGGGGTACCCTCTTCCGGGGAGCTGTTTTTT.

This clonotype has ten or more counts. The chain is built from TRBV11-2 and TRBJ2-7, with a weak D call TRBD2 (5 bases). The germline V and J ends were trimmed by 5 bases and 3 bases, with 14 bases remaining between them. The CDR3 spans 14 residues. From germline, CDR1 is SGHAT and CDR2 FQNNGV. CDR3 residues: CASSLAGSLYEQYF. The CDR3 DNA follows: TGTGCCAGCAGCCTAGCTGGGTCCCTCTACGAGCAGTACTTC.

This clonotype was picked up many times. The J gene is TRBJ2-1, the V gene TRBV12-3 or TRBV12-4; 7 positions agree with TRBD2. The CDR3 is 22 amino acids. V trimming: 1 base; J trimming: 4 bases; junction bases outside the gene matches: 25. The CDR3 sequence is CASSLDLPRRLAARLKYNEQFF. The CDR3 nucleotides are TGTGCCAGCAGTTTAGATTTACCTCGGCGGCTAGCGGCACGGCTTAAATACAATGAGCAGTTCTTC.

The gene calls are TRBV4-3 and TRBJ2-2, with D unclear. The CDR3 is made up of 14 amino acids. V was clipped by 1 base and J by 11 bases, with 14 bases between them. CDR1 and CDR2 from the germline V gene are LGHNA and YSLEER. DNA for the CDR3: TGCGCCAGCAGCCAAGGCTCGGGCCAGGTTGAGCTGTTTTTT. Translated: CASSQGSGQVELFF.

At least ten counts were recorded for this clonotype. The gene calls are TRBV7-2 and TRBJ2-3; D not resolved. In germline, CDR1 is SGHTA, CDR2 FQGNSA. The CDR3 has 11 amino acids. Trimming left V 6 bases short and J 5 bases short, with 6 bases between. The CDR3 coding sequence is TGTGCCAGCAGAAGGATAGATACGCAGTATTTT. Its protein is CASRRIDTQYF.

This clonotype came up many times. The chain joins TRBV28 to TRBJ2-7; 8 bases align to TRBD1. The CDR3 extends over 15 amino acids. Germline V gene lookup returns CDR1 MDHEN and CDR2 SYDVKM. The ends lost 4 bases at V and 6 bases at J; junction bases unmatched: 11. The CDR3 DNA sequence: TGTGCCAGCAGTTCCGCCAGGGGGCGTCGAATCGAGCAGTACTTC. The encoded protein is CASSSARGRRIEQYF.

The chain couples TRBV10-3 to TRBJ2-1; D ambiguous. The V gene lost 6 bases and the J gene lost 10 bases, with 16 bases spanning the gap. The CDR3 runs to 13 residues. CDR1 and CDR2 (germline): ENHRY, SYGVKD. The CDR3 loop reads CAIRSPDYLEQFF. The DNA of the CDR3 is TGTGCCATCAGGTCCCCCGATTATCTCGAGCAGTTCTTC.

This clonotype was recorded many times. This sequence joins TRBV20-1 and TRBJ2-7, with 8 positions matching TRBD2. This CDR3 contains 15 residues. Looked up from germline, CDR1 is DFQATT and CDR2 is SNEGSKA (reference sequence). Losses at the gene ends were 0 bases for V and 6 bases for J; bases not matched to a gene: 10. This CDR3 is CSARDWGAGALEQYF. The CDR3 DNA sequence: TGCAGTGCTAGAGATTGGGGAGCGGGGGCTCTCGAGCAGTACTTC.

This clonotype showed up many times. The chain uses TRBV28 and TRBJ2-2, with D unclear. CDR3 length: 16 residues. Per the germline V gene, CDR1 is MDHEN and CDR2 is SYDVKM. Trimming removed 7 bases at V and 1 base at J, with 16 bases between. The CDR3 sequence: CASTGPQFGNTGELFF. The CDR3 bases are TGTGCCAGCACCGGCCCCCAATTCGGGAACACCGGGGAGCTGTTTTTT.

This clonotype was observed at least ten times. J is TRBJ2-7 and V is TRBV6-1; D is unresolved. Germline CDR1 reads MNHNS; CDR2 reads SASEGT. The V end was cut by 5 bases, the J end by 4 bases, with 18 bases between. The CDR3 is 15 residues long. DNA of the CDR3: TGTGCCAGCAGTCAGGACCCGACGCCTAGGTACGAGCAGTACTTC. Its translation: CASSQDPTPRYEQYF.

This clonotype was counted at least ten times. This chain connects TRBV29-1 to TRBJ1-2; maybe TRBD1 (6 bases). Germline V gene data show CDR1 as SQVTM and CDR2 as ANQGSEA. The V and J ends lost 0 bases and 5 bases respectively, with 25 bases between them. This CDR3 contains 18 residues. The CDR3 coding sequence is TGCAGCGTTGAAGATCCGAATATGTTGTATCCTACAGGGTATGGCTACACCTTC. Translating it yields CSVEDPNMLYPTGYGYTF.